This T cell receptor beta chain originates from a study of metastatic and nonmetastatic thyroid tumors. As for the study in general: A comparison of repertoires was made across blood and tumor or nodule tissue from malignant and benign thyroid patients.

Thyroid surgery took place with no prior treatment in any patient. Per the study methods: Differences in CDR3 between clinicopathological groups were drawn on to build a classifier intended to discriminate distant-metastatic papillary thyroid cancer patients. TCRdb used MiXCR to call clones anew from the PCR reads. TCRdb assigned the V and J calls; the authors' analysis was not used. The sample includes 27,000 or so clones, about 26% of them seen just once. The V end was cut by 5 bases, the J end by 7 bases, with 17 bases between. The CDR3 sequence is 13 residues long. Germline-derived CDR1 and CDR2 are DFQATT and SNEGSKA (reference sequence).

The specimen was blood. The TCR comes from a female donor with papillary thyroid cancer or a benign thyroid nodule (not recorded which). Some clones in this sample may be carry-over from other donors' samples. The chain has TRBV20-1 and TRBJ1-2; possible D gene TRBD1, 6 bases. For the CDR3, the DNA is TGCAGTGCTCTAACAGGGTGGGCTGCTGGCTACACCTTC. This codes for CSALTGWAAGYTF.